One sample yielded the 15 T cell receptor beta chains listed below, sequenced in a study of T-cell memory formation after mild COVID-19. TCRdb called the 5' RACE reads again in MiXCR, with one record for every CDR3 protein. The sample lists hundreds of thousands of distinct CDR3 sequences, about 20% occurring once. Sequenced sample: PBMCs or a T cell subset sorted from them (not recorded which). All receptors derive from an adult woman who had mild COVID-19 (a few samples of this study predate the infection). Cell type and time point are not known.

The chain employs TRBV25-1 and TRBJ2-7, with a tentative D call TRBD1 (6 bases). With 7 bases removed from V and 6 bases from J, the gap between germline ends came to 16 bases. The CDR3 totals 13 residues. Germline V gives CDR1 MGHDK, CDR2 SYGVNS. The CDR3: CASTLGARGEQYF. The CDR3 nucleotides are TGTGCCAGCACCCTGGGGGCTAGAGGCGAGCAGTACTTC.

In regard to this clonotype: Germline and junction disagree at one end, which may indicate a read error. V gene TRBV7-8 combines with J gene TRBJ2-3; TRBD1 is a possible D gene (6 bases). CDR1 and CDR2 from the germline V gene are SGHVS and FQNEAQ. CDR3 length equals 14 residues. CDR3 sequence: CASSFPTGTYTQYF. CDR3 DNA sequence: TGTGCCAGCAGCTTTCCGACAGGCACATATACGCAGTATTTT.

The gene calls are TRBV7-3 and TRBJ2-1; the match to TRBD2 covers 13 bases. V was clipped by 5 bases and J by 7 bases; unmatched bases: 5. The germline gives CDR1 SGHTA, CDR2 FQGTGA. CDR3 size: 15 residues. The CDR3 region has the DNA TGTGCCAGCAGCGAACTAGCGGGAGGGGGAAATGAGCAGTTCTTC. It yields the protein CASSELAGGGNEQFF.

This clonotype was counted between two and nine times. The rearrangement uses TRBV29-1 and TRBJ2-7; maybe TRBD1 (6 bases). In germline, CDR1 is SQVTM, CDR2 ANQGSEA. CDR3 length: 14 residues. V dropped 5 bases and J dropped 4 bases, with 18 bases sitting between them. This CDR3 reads CSVLKGHYPYEQYF. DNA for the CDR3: TGCAGCGTTCTCAAGGGACACTACCCTTACGAGCAGTACTTC.

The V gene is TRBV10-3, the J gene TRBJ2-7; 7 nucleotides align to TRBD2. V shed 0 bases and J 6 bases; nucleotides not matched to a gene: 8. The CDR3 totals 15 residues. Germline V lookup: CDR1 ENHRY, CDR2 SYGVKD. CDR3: CAISESLGGFGEQYF. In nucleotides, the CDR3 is TGTGCCATCAGTGAGTCGCTGGGGGGGTTTGGCGAGCAGTACTTC.

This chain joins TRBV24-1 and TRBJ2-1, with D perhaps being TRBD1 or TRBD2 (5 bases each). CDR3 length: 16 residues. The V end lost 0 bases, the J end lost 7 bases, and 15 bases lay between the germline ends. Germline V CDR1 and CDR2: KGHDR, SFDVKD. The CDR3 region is CATSDLPGTVGNEQFF. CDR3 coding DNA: TGTGCCACCAGTGATTTGCCCGGGACGGTTGGGAATGAGCAGTTCTTC.

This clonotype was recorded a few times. CDR3 DNA: TGTGCCAGCAGCGTAGCTGGAGGAGGGGGCGTAGAGACCCAGTACTTC. Translated: CASSVAGGGGVETQYF. The rearrangement links TRBV9 to TRBJ2-5; TRBD1 might be the D (7 bases). This CDR3 has 16 residues. The V end was cut by 0 bases, the J end by 4 bases, with 16 bases between. Germline CDR1 is SGDLS and CDR2 is YYNGEE.

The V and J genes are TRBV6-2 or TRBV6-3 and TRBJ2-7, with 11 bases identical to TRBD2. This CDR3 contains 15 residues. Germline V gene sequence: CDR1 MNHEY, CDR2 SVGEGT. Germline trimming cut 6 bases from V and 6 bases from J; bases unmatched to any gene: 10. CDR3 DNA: TGTGCCAGCAGGTCCTCCGGGACTAGCGGATCCGAGCAGTACTTC. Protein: CASRSSGTSGSEQYF.

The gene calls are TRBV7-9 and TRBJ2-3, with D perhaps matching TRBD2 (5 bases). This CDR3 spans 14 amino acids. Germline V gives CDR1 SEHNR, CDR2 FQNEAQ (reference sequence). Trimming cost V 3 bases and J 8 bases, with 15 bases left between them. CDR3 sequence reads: CASSLGLLGPTQYF. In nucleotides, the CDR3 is TGTGCCAGCAGCTTGGGTCTACTAGGACCTACGCAGTATTTT.

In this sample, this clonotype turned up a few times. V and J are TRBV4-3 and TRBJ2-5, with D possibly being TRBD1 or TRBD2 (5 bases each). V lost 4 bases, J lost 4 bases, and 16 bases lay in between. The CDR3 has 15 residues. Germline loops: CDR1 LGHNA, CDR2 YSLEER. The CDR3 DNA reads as TGCGCCAGCAGCCCGTTTCGGGACGCAAGAGAGACCCAGTACTTC. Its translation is CASSPFRDARETQYF.

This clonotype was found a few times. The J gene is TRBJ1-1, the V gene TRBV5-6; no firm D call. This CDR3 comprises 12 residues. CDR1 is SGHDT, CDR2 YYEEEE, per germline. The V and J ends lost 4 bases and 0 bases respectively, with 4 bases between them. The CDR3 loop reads CASSDLNTEAFF. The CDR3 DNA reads TGTGCCAGCAGCGACCTGAACACTGAAGCTTTCTTT.

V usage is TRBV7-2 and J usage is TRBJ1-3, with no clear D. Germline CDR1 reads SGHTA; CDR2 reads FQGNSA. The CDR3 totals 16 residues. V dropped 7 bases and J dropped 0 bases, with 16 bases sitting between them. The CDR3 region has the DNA TGTGCCAGCATACCGGGCCCGACGAGCTCTGGAAACACCATATATTTT. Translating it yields CASIPGPTSSGNTIYF.

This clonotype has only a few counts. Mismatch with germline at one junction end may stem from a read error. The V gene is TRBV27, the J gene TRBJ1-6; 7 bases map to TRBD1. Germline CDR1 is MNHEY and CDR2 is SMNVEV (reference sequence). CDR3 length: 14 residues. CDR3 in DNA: TGTGTCAGCACTAATCCGGGACAGTCCTCACCCCTCCACTTT. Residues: CVSTNPGQSSPLHF.

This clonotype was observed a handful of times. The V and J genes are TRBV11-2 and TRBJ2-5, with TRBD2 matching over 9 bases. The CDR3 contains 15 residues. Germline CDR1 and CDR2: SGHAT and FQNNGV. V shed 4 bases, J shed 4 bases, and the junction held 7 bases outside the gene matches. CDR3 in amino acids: CASSSYSGRGETQYF. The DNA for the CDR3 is TGTGCCAGCAGCTCGTATAGCGGGAGAGGAGAGACCCAGTACTTC.

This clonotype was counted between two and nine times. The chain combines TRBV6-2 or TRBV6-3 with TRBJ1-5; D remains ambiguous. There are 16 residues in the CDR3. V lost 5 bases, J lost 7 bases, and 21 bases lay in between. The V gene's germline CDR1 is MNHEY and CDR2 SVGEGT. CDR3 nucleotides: TGTGCCAGCAGTCCCGGGCCAGTTGGAAGCCCGCAGCCCCAGCATTTT. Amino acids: CASSPGPVGSPQPQHF.